This T cell receptor (beta chain) is from a study of T cell responses to AZD1222 COVID-19 vaccine. Regarding the study as a whole: Nearly half of unique spike-specific TCRs reportedly avoided B.1.351 and B.1.1.7 mutated regions. At 160-218 and 743-854, vaccine-associated CD4 TCRs were dominant, and they spanned spike.

The protocol was immunoSEQ multiplex PCR, while the TCRdb copy is restricted to in-frame clones and leaves out a portion. The sample has roughly 150,000 clones; approximately 90% are singletons. A note on this clone: Antigen specificity is unknown.

The germline CDR1 and CDR2 sequences are MNHEY and SMNVEV (reference sequence). V lost 2 bases to trimming and J lost 7 bases, with 17 bases between them. The CDR3 spans 15 residues. The chain couples TRBV27 to TRBJ1-2; no definite D call. The source of this sequence is an adult in good health. Here the sequenced sample was peripheral blood, taken on day 0 of AZD1222 vaccination. CDR3 nucleotide sequence: TGTGCCAGCAGTTTACTAATTGGAGTTGGCGGTGGCTACACCTTC. Amino acid sequence: CASSLLIGVGGGYTF.